One and the same sample provided the 25 T cell receptor beta chains below, sequenced in a study of blood T cells in healthy people across ages. With a J-beta primer mix and a sample-barcoded 5' primer, a second PCR ran about 7 to 11 cycles. From the 5' RACE reads, TCRdb called clonotypes with MiXCR, one entry per CDR3 protein. Among 800,000 to 900,000 distinct CDR3 sequences listed, approximately 65% were seen once. Sequenced sample: blood. These receptors were collected from a young man in good health.

The chain combines TRBV3-1 with TRBJ2-3; D call uncertain. V was trimmed by 1 base and J by 11 bases, leaving 13 bases between them. Germline V gene sequence: CDR1 LGHDT, CDR2 YNNKEL (reference sequence). The CDR3 has 13 residues. The CDR3 region has the DNA TGTGCCAGCAGCCAAGTTTCCTCTTTCGGGCAGTATTTT. Translated, it gives CASSQVSSFGQYF.

V gene TRBV4-2 combines with J gene TRBJ1-2; 9 positions agree with TRBD1. CDR1 LGHNA and CDR2 YNFKEQ come from the germline V gene. The CDR3 is made up of 13 amino acids. With V trimmed by 10 bases and J by 8 bases, 11 bases remained unmatched. The CDR3 nucleotides are TGTGCCACCAAGGCCACGGGACAGGGCGGCTACACCTTC. Protein product: CATKATGQGGYTF.

This chain uses TRBV5-1 with TRBJ2-1; TRBD1 aligns across 8 bases. V lost 1 base to trimming and J lost 3 bases; unmatched junction nucleotides: 3. CDR1 and CDR2 (germline): SGHRS, YFSETQ. The CDR3 contains 15 residues. The CDR3 protein is CASSLRTGLYNEQFF. CDR3 DNA sequence: TGCGCCAGCAGCTTGAGGACAGGGCTCTACAATGAGCAGTTCTTC.

This clonotype turned up a few times. The rearrangement joins TRBV6-2 or TRBV6-3 to TRBJ1-1; tentatively, D is TRBD1 (6 bases). The germline gives CDR1 MNHEY, CDR2 SVGEGT. V gave up 9 bases and J gave up 1 base, with 12 bases separating them. The CDR3 has 13 residues. The CDR3 DNA follows: TGTGCCAGTTCTGACAGGCCGAACACTGAAGCTTTCTTT. Protein: CASSDRPNTEAFF.

This clonotype was counted between two and nine times. This chain connects TRBV10-3 to TRBJ2-5; TRBD1 or TRBD2 may be the D gene (5 bases each). Trimming removed 2 bases at V and 2 bases at J, with 15 bases between. Germline CDR1 ENHRY, CDR2 SYGVKD. CDR3 length: 16 amino acids. CDR3 region: CAISEGGRRIQETQYF. The CDR3 DNA reads as TGTGCCATCAGTGAGGGGGGAAGGAGGATTCAAGAGACCCAGTACTTC.

This clonotype was found a few times. The CDR3 DNA is TGTGCCAGCAGCCTTTCCCCCACTAGCAATCAGCCCCAGCATTTT. This encodes CASSLSPTSNQPQHF. The chain has TRBV3-1 and TRBJ1-5; no firm D call. This CDR3 has 15 residues. Germline V lookup: CDR1 LGHDT, CDR2 YNNKEL (reference sequence). The V gene lost 4 bases and the J gene lost 0 bases, with 10 bases spanning the gap.

The chain recombines TRBV29-1 with TRBJ2-1, with 8 nucleotides matching TRBD2. The CDR3 is made up of 14 amino acids. The V and J ends lost 6 bases and 8 bases, in that order; junction bases with no gene match: 12. The V gene's germline CDR1 is SQVTM and CDR2 ANQGSEA. CDR3 sequence: CSVTGGASYDEQFF. The CDR3, as DNA: TGCAGCGTAACCGGGGGGGCCTCTTACGATGAGCAGTTCTTC.

V gene TRBV4-3 combines with J gene TRBJ2-3; the D gene is possibly TRBD2 (6 bases). Germline V lookup: CDR1 LGHNA, CDR2 YSLEER. Deletions cut 0 bases from V and 5 bases from J, with 15 bases between. The CDR3 runs 16 residues. The CDR3 sequence: CASSQEFSRRGDTQYF. In nucleotides, the CDR3 is TGCGCCAGCAGCCAAGAGTTTTCCCGGAGGGGAGATACGCAGTATTTT.

V and J are TRBV5-1 and TRBJ2-7; D is possibly TRBD1 or TRBD2 (5 bases each). Germline CDR1 and CDR2: SGHRS and YFSETQ. CDR3 length: 15 residues. With 1 base removed from V and 4 bases from J, the gap between germline ends came to 15 bases. This CDR3 is CASSLMRGKEYEQYF. The CDR3, as DNA: TGCGCCAGCAGCTTGATGAGGGGAAAGGAGTACGAGCAGTACTTC. The whole variable domain, remainder taken from reference TRBV5-1 and TRBJ2-7, is KAGVTQTPRYLIKTRGQQVTLSCSPISGHRSVSWYQQTPGQGLQFLFEYFSETQRNKGNFPGRFSGRQFSNSRSEMNVSTLELGDSALYLCASSLMRGKEYEQYFGPGTRLTVT.

The chain is built from TRBV4-2 and TRBJ2-1, with D perhaps matching TRBD1 or TRBD2 (5 bases each). Germline V CDR1 and CDR2: LGHNA, YNFKEQ. Between the trimmed V and J ends, which lost 1 base and 8 bases, there was a span of 9 bases. The CDR3 has 13 residues. The CDR3 loop reads CASSQVGEYEQFF. The CDR3 nucleotides are TGTGCCAGCAGCCAAGTGGGGGAATATGAGCAGTTCTTC.

With respect to this clonotype: The germline gene is not matched at one end of the junction; a read error may be the cause. The CDR3 here is CVSSSDSDEQFF. CDR3 sequence (DNA): TGCGTCAGCAGCTCCGATAGTGATGAGCAGTTCTTC. This chain uses TRBV5-1 with TRBJ2-1; no firm D call. The CDR3 consists of 12 residues. Germline V lookup: CDR1 SGHRS, CDR2 YFSETQ.

This clonotype has a handful of counts. The rearrangement joins TRBV29-1 to TRBJ2-5; 7 bases align to TRBD2. Germline CDR1 reads SQVTM; CDR2 reads ANQGSEA. V was clipped by 8 bases and J by 1 base; unmatched bases: 4. The CDR3 length is 12 residues. DNA for the CDR3: TGCAGCACGGGGGGATTCCAAGAGACCCAGTACTTC. It codes for CSTGGFQETQYF. Full variable domain (missing parts from reference TRBV29-1 and TRBJ2-5): SAVISQKPSRDICQRGTSLTIQCQVDSQVTMMFWYRQQPGQSLTLIATANQGSEATYESGFVIDKFPISRPNLTFSTLTVSNMSPEDSSIYLCSTGGFQETQYFGPGTRLLVL.

The chain has TRBV13 and TRBJ2-3, with 10 bases fitting TRBD2. J was trimmed by 2 bases and V by 2 bases; bases with no gene match: 4. The CDR3 length is 16 residues. CDR1 PRHDT and CDR2 FYEKMQ come from the germline V gene (reference sequence). CDR3 protein: CASSLTSGVLTDTQYF. The CDR3, as DNA: TGTGCCAGCAGCTTAACTAGCGGGGTTCTCACAGATACGCAGTATTTT.

The chain links TRBV13 to TRBJ2-1, with 11 nucleotides matching TRBD2. V shed 7 bases and J 8 bases; nucleotides not matched to a gene: 13. CDR3 length: 16 amino acids. CDR1 and CDR2 from the germline V gene are PRHDT and FYEKMQ (reference sequence). CDR3 sequence reads: CASIELAGGPLDEQFF. The CDR3 DNA is TGTGCCAGCATCGAATTAGCGGGGGGGCCTTTAGATGAGCAGTTCTTC.

V and J are TRBV27 and TRBJ2-1, with D possibly matching TRBD2 (7 bases). CDR1 and CDR2 (germline): MNHEY, SMNVEV (reference sequence). V was pared by 6 bases and J by 7 bases, with 16 bases between. The CDR3 spans 14 residues. As DNA, the CDR3 is TGTGCCAGCAGACTTAATAGGGGGGGGAATGAGCAGTTCTTC. It codes for CASRLNRGGNEQFF.

This chain connects TRBV20-1 to TRBJ2-1; the match to TRBD2 covers 8 bases. The CDR3 consists of 13 residues. The V gene end was trimmed by 5 bases and the J gene end by 2 bases; junction bases not matched to a gene: 2. The germline gives CDR1 DFQATT, CDR2 SNEGSKA (reference sequence). CDR3 residues: CSAERGPYNEQFF. Here the CDR3 DNA reads TGCAGTGCTGAGCGGGGGCCCTACAATGAGCAGTTCTTC.

J is TRBJ2-3 and V is TRBV20-1, with D unclear. CDR1 is DFQATT, CDR2 SNEGSKA, per germline (reference sequence). V was cut by 3 bases and J by 2 bases, with 9 bases left in between. The CDR3 extends over 13 amino acids. The CDR3, as DNA: TGCAGTGCTAGCACCGGTAACACAGATACGCAGTATTTT. This sequence encodes CSASTGNTDTQYF.

The gene calls are TRBV19 and TRBJ1-2; 7 bases agree with TRBD1. The V and J ends lost 8 bases and 2 bases, in that order; junction bases with no gene match: 5. The CDR3 extends over 13 amino acids. Germline lookup yields CDR1 LNHDA and CDR2 SQIVND (reference sequence). CDR3 loop: CASYLQGNYGYTF. DNA of the CDR3: TGTGCCAGTTACCTACAGGGGAACTATGGCTACACCTTC.

The J gene is TRBJ2-7, the V gene TRBV2; unclear D gene. V was pared by 7 bases and J by 3 bases, with 16 bases between. Germline loops: CDR1 SNHLY, CDR2 FYNNEI. The CDR3 is made up of 14 amino acids. CDR3 bases: TGTGCCAGCAAGCCCCCCCCGCGTAGCTACGAGCAGTACTTC. This gives the protein CASKPPPRSYEQYF.

J is TRBJ2-1 and V is TRBV6-2 or TRBV6-3, with D possibly being TRBD2 (6 bases). The CDR3 is made up of 14 amino acids. Trimming took 5 bases from V and 9 from J, leaving 17 bases between them. CDR1 MNHEY and CDR2 SVGEGT come from the germline V gene. Here the CDR3 reads CASSTPTRRGEQFF. CDR3 DNA: TGTGCCAGCAGTACTCCGACTAGAAGGGGTGAGCAGTTCTTC.

This clonotype was counted once. J is TRBJ2-7 and V is TRBV7-2; D is tentatively TRBD1 or TRBD2 (6 bases each). The CDR3 is 15 amino acids. The V gene lost 8 bases and the J gene lost 10 bases, with 27 bases spanning the gap. The germline V gene encodes CDR1 SGHTA and CDR2 FQGNSA. The CDR3 nucleotides read TGTGCCAGCTCAAAAGGGGGGATCTGGTACGAGAGCCAGTACTTC. This gives the protein CASSKGGIWYESQYF.

This clonotype has more than one count but fewer than ten. A junction boundary mismatches the germline segment, possibly from a read error. The chain uses TRBV5-1 and TRBJ2-7; possibly TRBD1 for D (6 bases). From germline, CDR1 is SGHRS and CDR2 YFSETQ. The CDR3 is 15 residues long. CDR3 sequence: CASSLDGRGSYEQYF. The CDR3 nucleotides are TGCGCCAGCAGCTTGGATGGCAGGGGCTCCTATGAGCAGTACTTC. Based on the CDR3 plus reference TRBV5-1 and TRBJ2-7, the full variable domain is KAGVTQTPRYLIKTRGQQVTLSCSPISGHRSVSWYQQTPGQGLQFLFEYFSETQRNKGNFPGRFSGRQFSNSRSEMNVSTLELGDSALYLCASSLDGRGSYEQYFGPGTRLTVT.

This clonotype was counted a few times. The chain carries TRBV9 and TRBJ2-1, with TRBD2 matching over 15 bases. The CDR3 has 17 residues. Germline V gene lookup returns CDR1 SGDLS and CDR2 YYNGEE. Unmatched junction bases numbered 5, after V lost 0 bases and J lost 7 bases. CDR3 region: CASSVGGLAGGGNEQFF. The CDR3 region has the DNA TGTGCCAGCAGCGTAGGGGGACTAGCGGGGGGAGGTAATGAGCAGTTCTTC. The entire variable domain, with the rest obtained from reference TRBV9 and TRBJ2-1, is as follows: DSGVTQTPKHLITATGQRVTLRCSPRSGDLSVYWYQQSLDQGLQFLIQYYNGEERAKGNILERFSAQQFPDLHSELNLSSLELGDSALYFCASSVGGLAGGGNEQFFGPGTRLTVL.

This clonotype has a single count. The DNA is left out, because the CDR3 cannot be placed on it with certainty; the CDR3 is given as TCRdb lists it. The CDR3 is CASSSSLYRADGYTF. The gene calls are TRBV6-5 and TRBJ1-2; no check of the table's D call, TRBD1, against the DNA was made. The germline V gene has CDR1 MNHEY and CDR2 SVGAGI. Both ends counted, the CDR3 spans 15 residues.

The chain couples TRBV7-2 to TRBJ2-1, with 7 bases aligning to TRBD2. The CDR3 is made up of 16 amino acids. The junction had 12 bases not matched to a gene; V was cut back by 5 bases and J by 5 bases. CDR1 SGHTA and CDR2 FQGNSA come from the germline V gene. DNA of the CDR3: TGTGCCAGCAGCCTCTTTGGGGGGGGGAGTCACAATGAGCAGTTCTTC. Translated: CASSLFGGGSHNEQFF. Based on the CDR3 plus reference TRBV7-2 and TRBJ2-1, the full variable domain is GAGVSQSPSNKVTEKGKDVELRCDPISGHTALYWYRQSLGQGLEFLIYFQGNSAPDKSGLPSDRFSAERTGGSVSTLTIQRTQQEDSAVYLCASSLFGGGSHNEQFFGPGTRLTVL.